The clone carrying this T cell receptor (beta chain) was observed at least ten times. V dropped 4 bases and J dropped 10 bases, with 12 bases sitting between them. Germline loops: CDR1 SGHRS, CDR2 YFSETQ. The CDR3 is 12 amino acids. This sample is drawn from a study of early T cells in non-severe SARS-CoV-2 infection. Each CDR3 protein is one row after TCRdb ran MiXCR on the 5' RACE reads. The sample has about 49,000 distinct CDR3 sequences; around 6% are singletons. The receptor's source is an adult who was a healthcare worker with PCR-confirmed SARS-CoV-2 infection or an uninfected control (not recorded which). Sample: whole blood, taken at baseline. This rearrangement joins TRBV5-1 to TRBJ2-1, with a weak D call TRBD1 (6 bases). The CDR3 region has the DNA TGCGCCAGCAGCCCGGGACATGAGGAGCAGTTCTTC. Translating gives CASSPGHEEQFF.